The entry below gives a single T cell receptor beta chain sequence along with its context. Its matching antigen is unknown. This entry is derived from a study of T cell repertoires in aging, cancer and after chemotherapy. Between the trimmed V and J ends, which lost 1 base and 2 bases, there was a span of 8 bases. CDR1 KGHSH and CDR2 LQKENI come from the germline V gene. The CDR3 sequence is 14 residues long. TCR beta rearrangements were amplified from peripheral blood genomic DNA. Rearranged V-D-J TRB sequences were amplified with a mixed TRB-A/B primer pool. TCRdb re-derived calls from the multiplex PCR reads in MiXCR, one entry per CDR3 protein. The sample comprises 8,500 to 10,000 distinct CDR3 sequences, approximately 35% of which are singletons, and 10% to 15% rests with the top ten. Regarding the study as a whole: In healthy donors, age-related TCR diversity loss mainly reflected lost richness.

Sequenced input: blood. V gene TRBV18 combines with J gene TRBJ2-5; D not certain. The sequence was obtained from a human donor in good health. The donor label of this sample is uncertain. CDR3 bases: TGTGCCAGCTCACCACGTAGTATTCAAGAGACCCAGTACTTC. Residues: CASSPRSIQETQYF.